This is a list of T cell receptor beta chains from one sample in a study of shared clonotypes between healthy human individuals. Sequencing used immunoSEQ multiplex PCR; TCRdb keeps in-frame clones, though not all of them. The sample yields 470,000 or so clones, around 73% seen once. Specimen: PBMCs. The receptors come from a woman aged 40 to 55 in good health. Some clones in this sample may be carry-over from other donors' samples. Each CDR3 is given with its conserved first and last residue. A D gene is named only where the DNA matches it firmly. Where a row states a size, it is once, few, many or the class of an expanded clone; other rows omit it.

>NA|NA|TRBV21-1|16|TRBJ2-7
TGTGCCAGCAGCAAAGGTCTTCAGGGTAAGTCCTACGAGCAGTACTTC
CASSKGLQGKSYEQYF
>NA|TRBD2|TRBV7-3|18|TRBJ2-7
TGTGCCAGCAGCGTCCACCTAGCGGGAGGGCCGATTATTAACGAGCAGTACTTC
CASSVHLAGGPIINEQYF
>NA|NA|TRBV7-3|13|TRBJ2-3
TGTGCCAGCAGCTTAAATAGCGGAGATACGCAGTATTTT
CASSLNSGDTQYF
>NA|NA|TRBV21-1|16|TRBJ1-5
TGTGCCAGCAGCACGCACGGCATTTATAGCAATCAGCCCCAGCATTTT
CASSTHGIYSNQPQHF
>NA|NA|TRBV7-9|14|TRBJ1-1
TGTGCCAGCAGCTTAGGCAGCCTGAACACTGAAGCTTTCTTT
CASSLGSLNTEAFF
>NA|TRBD1|TRBV30|15|TRBJ2-7
TGTGCCTGGAGCAAGACAGGGGGCTTCTCCTACGAGCAGTACTTC
CAWSKTGGFSYEQYF
>NA|NA|TRBV4-1|20|TRBJ2-7
TGCGCCAGCAGCAAGAGTTTAGGTCTCCGACCGATCATGAGCTCCTACGAGCAGTACTTC
CASSKSLGLRPIMSSYEQYF
>NA|NA|TRBV30|13|TRBJ1-1
TGTGCCTGGAGTGTAGGAGGGAGTACTGAAGCTTTCTTT
CAWSVGGSTEAFF
>NA|NA|TRBV10-1|14|TRBJ1-1
TGCGCCAGCAGTTTGTCCGGAACGGGCACTGAAGCTTTCTTT
CASSLSGTGTEAFF
>NA|NA|TRBV5-4|15|TRBJ2-5
TGTGCCAGCAGCTTGGAGGGACTGAACCAAGAGACCCAGTACTTC
CASSLEGLNQETQYF
>few|TRBD1|TRBV11-2|16|TRBJ2-7
TGTGCCAGCAGAAAATTACGCGGCCGGACAGGGCACGAGCAGTACTTC
CASRKLRGRTGHEQYF
>NA|NA|TRBV27|15|TRBJ1-5
TGTGCCAGCAGTACCCCTGGTTTTAGCAATCAGCCCCAGCATTTT
CASSTPGFSNQPQHF
>NA|TRBD2|TRBV7-6|19|TRBJ2-7
TGTGCCAGCAGCTTAGCCCCGAAGAGGACTAGCGGGGTCGATTACGAGCAGTACTTC
CASSLAPKRTSGVDYEQYF
>NA|TRBD2|TRBV7-9|14|TRBJ2-3
TGTGCCAGCAGCCCACAGGCGGGAGCAGATACGCAGTATTTT
CASSPQAGADTQYF
>NA|NA|TRBV6-1|15|TRBJ1-5
TGTGCCAGCAGTGGTGACGGGAATAGCAATCAGCCCCAGCATTTT
CASSGDGNSNQPQHF
>NA|NA|TRBV7-6|15|TRBJ1-3
TGTGCCAGCAGCTTAGGGGCGGTTGCTGGAAACACCATATATTTT
CASSLGAVAGNTIYF
>NA|NA|TRBV10-3|14|TRBJ2-5
TGCGCCATCGGGGGACAGACAGGACAAGAGACCCAGTACTTC
CAIGGQTGQETQYF
>NA|NA|TRBV27|13|TRBJ2-1
TGTGCCAGCAGTTTATCAGGTGGCAATGAGCAGTTCTTC
CASSLSGGNEQFF